This T cell receptor (beta chain) is drawn from a study of blood T cell repertoires in COVID-19. On the study more broadly: Sample material is recorded as cDNA or gDNA derived from T cells, B-cell-depleted T cells, or PBMCs.

The CDR3 is 14 residues long. Trimming cost V 3 bases and J 1 base; bases outside gene matches: 5. Germline V CDR1 and CDR2: DFQATT, SNEGSKA (reference sequence). In the authors' workflow: Estimation of nucleated cell counts relied on the amplification of reference gene primers. The repertoire was sequenced with immunoSEQ multiplex PCR; TCRdb's copy has only in-frame clones and lacks some. The DNA was the basis for D and trimming; V, J and clone size are from that table. Of approximately 250,000 clones in the sample, about 90% were seen once. Adults between roughly 18 and 90 years of age took part from about two dozen US areas. Each participant's cohort was designated according to participant-reported clinical history.

The sequenced material came from PBMCs or T cells enriched from blood (not recorded which). This sequence was found in a woman aged 25 to 39 with acute COVID-19. The chain uses TRBV20-1 and TRBJ2-7; 8 bases align to TRBD2. Here the CDR3 DNA reads TGCAGTGCTAGTCCCGGGGGGGGGTCCTACGAGCAGTACTTC. Protein sequence: CSASPGGGSYEQYF.